This T cell receptor (beta chain) was found in a study of cytomegalovirus exposure and HLA in healthy donors. PCR primers comprised 60 Vbeta and 13 Jbeta primers. TCRdb keeps only in-frame clones here, not all; method: immunoSEQ multiplex PCR. The data hold around 70,000 clones, with roughly 70% observed a single time. The CDR3 sequence is 13 residues long. Trimming removed 3 bases at V and 4 bases at J, with 10 bases between. The germline V gene has CDR1 SGHNT and CDR2 YYREEE (reference sequence). The V gene is TRBV5-4, the J gene TRBJ2-5; a possible D gene is TRBD2 (6 bases). This TCR came from a man between 70 and 80 years old in good health and CMV-seronegative. The sequenced sample was PBMCs. CDR3 region: CASSSGETETQYF. The CDR3 DNA is TGTGCCAGCAGCTCGGGGGAGACAGAGACCCAGTACTTC.